Only one count was recorded for the clone carrying this T cell receptor (beta chain). Assay used: immunoSEQ multiplex PCR; TCRdb lists only in-frame clones, some missing. The sample holds about 2.4 million clones, roughly nine tenths seen once. This sample is part of a study of shared clonotypes between healthy human individuals. The healthy adult donors were HIV-negative and reported no recent acute infections or vaccinations. Trimming left V 8 bases short and J 0 bases short, with 8 bases between. Germline V gene data show CDR1 as MNHNS and CDR2 as SASEGT. This CDR3 has 13 amino acids. The sample consisted of naive CD4+ T cells sorted from blood. Documented subset: CD45RA+ positively selected. This chain connects TRBV6-1 to TRBJ2-1; no clear D gene. The TCR comes from a young man in good health. In nucleotides, the CDR3 is TGTGCCAGCCACCGCGGCTCCTACAATGAGCAGTTCTTC. As protein: CASHRGSYNEQFF.